This T cell receptor beta chain derives from a study of T cell responses to AZD1222 COVID-19 vaccine. Trimming took off 3 bases at V and 5 bases at J, with 7 bases between the two ends. This CDR3 is 12 amino acids long. The protocol was immunoSEQ multiplex PCR, while the TCRdb copy is restricted to in-frame clones and leaves out a portion. This sample has roughly 70,000 clones, with less than 85% found just once. Notes on this clone: Antigen unknown.

General observations from the study: Among spike-specific TCRs, nearly half reportedly target unmutated variant regions. Donors were mostly white British, more females; clonal diversity possibly underestimated. Researchers took repertoire samples only after the peak T cell response had come.

The J gene is TRBJ2-5, the V gene TRBV12-3 or TRBV12-4, with a possible D match to TRBD1 (6 bases). Sample: peripheral blood, taken on day 0 of MenACWY control vaccination. The origin of this receptor is an adult in good health. The chain's CDR3 is CASSFRGETQYF. In nucleotides, the CDR3 is TGTGCCAGCAGTTTTAGGGGGGAGACCCAGTACTTC.